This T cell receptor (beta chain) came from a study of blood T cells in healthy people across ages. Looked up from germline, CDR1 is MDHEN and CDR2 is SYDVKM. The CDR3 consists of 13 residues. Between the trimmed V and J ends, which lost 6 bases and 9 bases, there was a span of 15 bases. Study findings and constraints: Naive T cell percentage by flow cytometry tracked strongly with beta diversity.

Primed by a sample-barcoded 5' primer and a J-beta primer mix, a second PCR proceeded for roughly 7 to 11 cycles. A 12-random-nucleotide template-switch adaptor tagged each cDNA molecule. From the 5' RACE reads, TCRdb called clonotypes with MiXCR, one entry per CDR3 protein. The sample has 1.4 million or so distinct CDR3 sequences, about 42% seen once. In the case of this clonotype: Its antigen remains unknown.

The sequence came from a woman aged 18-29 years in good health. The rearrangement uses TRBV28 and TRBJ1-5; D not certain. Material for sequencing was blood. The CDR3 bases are TGTGCCAGCAGAGGCACCCGAGCTCGGCCCCAGCATTTT. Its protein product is CASRGTRARPQHF.